The 10 T cell receptor beta chains in this list originate from one sample, sequenced in a study of T cells in Graves' hyperthyroidism and ophthalmopathy. TCR beta CDR3 sequences were amplified from RNA transcripts. First-round RT-PCR targeting the TCR CDR3 was performed with the HTBI primer set. One entry per CDR3 protein, called by TCRdb with MiXCR from the multiplex PCR reads. Among approximately 610,000 distinct CDR3 sequences listed, over 12% were seen once. Sequencing was done on a sample of blood. These receptors originate from a middle-aged woman with Graves' ophthalmopathy.

The chain couples TRBV28 to TRBJ1-1; unclear D gene. CDR1 and CDR2 (germline): MDHEN, SYDVKM. With 1 base removed from V and 4 bases from J, the gap between germline ends came to 7 bases. This CDR3 spans 13 amino acids. Here the CDR3 reads CASSLYPVTEAFF. The CDR3 nucleotides read TGTGCCAGCAGTTTATATCCTGTCACTGAAGCTTTCTTT.

The gene calls are TRBV6-1 and TRBJ2-5, with 15 bases identical to TRBD2. V lost 4 bases and J lost 4; bases outside the gene matches: 7. CDR1 is MNHNS and CDR2 is SASEGT in the germline V gene. This CDR3 comprises 17 residues. In DNA form, the CDR3 reads TGTGCCAGCAGTGTAGGACTAGCGGGAGGGCTGGGAGAGACCCAGTACTTC. This gives the protein CASSVGLAGGLGETQYF.

A note on this clonotype: A junction end diverges from the germline sequence, so it may reflect a read error. The J gene is TRBJ1-1, the V gene TRBV3-1; no clear D. This CDR3 is 15 amino acids long. Germline V CDR1 and CDR2: LGHDT, YNNKEL (reference sequence). The CDR3: CASNQFGRRNTEAFF. The DNA of the CDR3 is TGTGCCAGCAACCAATTTGGACGGAGGAACACTGAAGCTTTCTTT. Combining the CDR3 with reference TRBV3-1 and TRBJ1-1 gives the whole variable domain DTAVSQTPKYLVTQMGNDKSIKCEQNLGHDTMYWYKQDSKKFLKIMFSYNNKELIINETVPNRFSPKSPDKAHLNLHINSLELGDSAVYFCASNQFGRRNTEAFFGQGTRLTVV.

This clonotype showed up many times. The rearrangement links TRBV6-1 to TRBJ2-2, with D possibly matching TRBD2 (5 bases). V lost 9 bases to trimming and J lost 8 bases, with 22 bases between them. CDR3 size: 15 residues. In germline, CDR1 is MNHNS, CDR2 SASEGT. The CDR3 spells CASDPGSTVGGELFF. Written as DNA, the CDR3 is TGTGCCAGTGATCCGGGATCCACTGTGGGGGGGGAGCTGTTTTTT.

The chain carries TRBV28 and TRBJ1-1; no reliable D call. Germline CDR1 MDHEN, CDR2 SYDVKM. The CDR3 totals 13 residues. V lost 4 bases and J 4 bases, leaving 10 bases between the germline ends. In nucleotides, the CDR3 is TGTGCCAGCAGTTCGTCCCATAGCACTGAAGCTTTCTTT. Its translation: CASSSSHSTEAFF.

This clonotype was counted many times. The rearrangement uses TRBV10-3 and TRBJ2-7; tentative D call: TRBD2 (6 bases). The CDR3 has 13 residues. Trimming cost V 8 bases and J 7 bases, with 18 bases left between them. Germline loops: CDR1 ENHRY, CDR2 SYGVKD. The CDR3 DNA is TGTGCCATCGGGGGTTTAGCGGTGGGGGAGCAGTACTTC. Residues: CAIGGLAVGEQYF.

The chain recombines TRBV6-1 with TRBJ1-1; D call uncertain. CDR1 and CDR2 from the germline V gene are MNHNS and SASEGT. This CDR3 spans 14 amino acids. V lost 5 bases and J lost 5, with 15 bases in between. The CDR3 region is CASSPDFVGTEAFF. The CDR3 DNA is TGTGCCAGCAGTCCGGACTTTGTTGGGACTGAAGCTTTCTTT.

At least ten counts were recorded for this clonotype. The rearrangement uses TRBV7-2 and TRBJ1-2, with 7 nucleotides matching TRBD1. The CDR3 loop spans 15 amino acids. The V gene end was trimmed by 1 base and the J gene end by 2 bases; junction bases not matched to a gene: 4. Germline V lookup: CDR1 SGHTA, CDR2 FQGNSA. CDR3 sequence (DNA): TGTGCCAGCAGCTTAGGAGGGGGCGGGAACTATGGCTACACCTTC. This translates into CASSLGGGGNYGYTF.

The chain is built from TRBV11-2 and TRBJ2-7, with 7 bases fitting TRBD2. The CDR3 has 16 amino acids. Germline V lookup: CDR1 SGHAT, CDR2 FQNNGV. J gave up 3 bases and V 2 bases, and 10 bases lay outside the gene matches. The CDR3 coding sequence is TGTGCCAGCAGCTTAAGTTCGGGGGAGGGCCTCTACGAGCAGTACTTC. Protein: CASSLSSGEGLYEQYF.

This clonotype was observed many times. This chain joins TRBV12-3 or TRBV12-4 and TRBJ1-2; 8 bases match TRBD1. Losses at the gene ends were 4 bases for V and 6 bases for J; bases not matched to a gene: 10. The CDR3 length is 15 residues. The CDR3 DNA reads TGTGCCAGCAGTTCCTTTCTCAGGGGGCTTAATGGCTACACCTTC. It translates to CASSSFLRGLNGYTF.